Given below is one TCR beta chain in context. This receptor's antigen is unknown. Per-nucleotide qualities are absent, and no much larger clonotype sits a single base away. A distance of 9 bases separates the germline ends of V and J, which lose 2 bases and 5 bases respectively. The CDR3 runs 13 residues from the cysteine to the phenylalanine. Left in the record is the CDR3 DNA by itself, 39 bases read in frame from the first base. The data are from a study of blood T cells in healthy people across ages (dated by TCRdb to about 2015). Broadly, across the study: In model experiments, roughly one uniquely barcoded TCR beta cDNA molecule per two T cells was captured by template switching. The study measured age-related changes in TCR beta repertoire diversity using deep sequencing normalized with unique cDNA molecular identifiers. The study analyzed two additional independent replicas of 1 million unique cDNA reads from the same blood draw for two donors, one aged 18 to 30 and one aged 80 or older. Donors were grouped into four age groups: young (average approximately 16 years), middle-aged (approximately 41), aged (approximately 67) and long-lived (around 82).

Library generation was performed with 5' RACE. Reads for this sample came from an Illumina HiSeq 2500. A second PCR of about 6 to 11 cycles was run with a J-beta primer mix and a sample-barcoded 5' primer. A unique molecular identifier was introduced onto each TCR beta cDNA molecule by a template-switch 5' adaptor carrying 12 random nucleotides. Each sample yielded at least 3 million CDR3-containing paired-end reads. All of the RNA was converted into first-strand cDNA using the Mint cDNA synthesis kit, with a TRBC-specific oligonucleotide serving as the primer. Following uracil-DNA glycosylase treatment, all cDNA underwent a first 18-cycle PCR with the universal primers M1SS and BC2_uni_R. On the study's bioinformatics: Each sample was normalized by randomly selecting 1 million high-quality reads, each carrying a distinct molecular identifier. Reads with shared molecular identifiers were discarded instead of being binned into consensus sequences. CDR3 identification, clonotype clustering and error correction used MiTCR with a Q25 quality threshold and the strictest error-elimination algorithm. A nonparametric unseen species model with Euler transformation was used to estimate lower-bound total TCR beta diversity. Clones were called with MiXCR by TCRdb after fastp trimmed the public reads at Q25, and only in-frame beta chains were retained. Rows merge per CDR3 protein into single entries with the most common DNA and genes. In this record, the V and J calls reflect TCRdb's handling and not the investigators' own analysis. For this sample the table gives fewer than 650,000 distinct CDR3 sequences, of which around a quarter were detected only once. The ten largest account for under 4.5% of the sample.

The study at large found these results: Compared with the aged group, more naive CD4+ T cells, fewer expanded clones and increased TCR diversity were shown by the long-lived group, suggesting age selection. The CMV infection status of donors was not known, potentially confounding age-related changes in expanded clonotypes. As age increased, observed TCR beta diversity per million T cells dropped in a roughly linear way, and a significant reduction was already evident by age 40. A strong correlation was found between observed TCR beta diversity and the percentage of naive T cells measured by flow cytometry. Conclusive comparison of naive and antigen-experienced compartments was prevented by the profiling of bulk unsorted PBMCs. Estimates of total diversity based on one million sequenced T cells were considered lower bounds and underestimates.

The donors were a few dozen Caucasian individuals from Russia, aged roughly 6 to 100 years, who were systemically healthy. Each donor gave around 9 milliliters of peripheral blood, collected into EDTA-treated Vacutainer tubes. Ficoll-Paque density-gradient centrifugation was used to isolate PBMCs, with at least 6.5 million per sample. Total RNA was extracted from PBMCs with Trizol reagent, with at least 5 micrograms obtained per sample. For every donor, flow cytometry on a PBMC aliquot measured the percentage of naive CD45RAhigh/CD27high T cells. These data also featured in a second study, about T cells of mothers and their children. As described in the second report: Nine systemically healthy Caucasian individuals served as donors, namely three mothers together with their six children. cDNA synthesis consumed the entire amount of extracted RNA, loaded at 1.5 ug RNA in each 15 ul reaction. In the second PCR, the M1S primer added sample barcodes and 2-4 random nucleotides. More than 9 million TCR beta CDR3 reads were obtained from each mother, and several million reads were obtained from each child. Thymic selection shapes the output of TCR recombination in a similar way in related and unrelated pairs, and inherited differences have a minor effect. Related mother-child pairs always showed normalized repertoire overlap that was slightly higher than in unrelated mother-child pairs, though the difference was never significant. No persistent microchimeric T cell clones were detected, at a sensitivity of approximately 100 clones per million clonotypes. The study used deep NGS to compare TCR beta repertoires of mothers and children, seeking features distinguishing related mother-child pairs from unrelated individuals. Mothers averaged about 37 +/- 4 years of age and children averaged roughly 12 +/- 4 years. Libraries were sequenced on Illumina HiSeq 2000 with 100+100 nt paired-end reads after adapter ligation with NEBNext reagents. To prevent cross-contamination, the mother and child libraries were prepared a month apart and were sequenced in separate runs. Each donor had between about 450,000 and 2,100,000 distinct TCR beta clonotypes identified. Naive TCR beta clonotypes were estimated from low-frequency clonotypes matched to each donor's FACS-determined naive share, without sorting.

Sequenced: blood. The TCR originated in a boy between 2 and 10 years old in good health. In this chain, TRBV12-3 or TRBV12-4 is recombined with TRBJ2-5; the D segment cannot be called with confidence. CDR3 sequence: CASSLLRRETQYF. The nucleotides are TGTGCCAGCAGTTTACTCCGCCGTGAGACCCAGTACTTC.